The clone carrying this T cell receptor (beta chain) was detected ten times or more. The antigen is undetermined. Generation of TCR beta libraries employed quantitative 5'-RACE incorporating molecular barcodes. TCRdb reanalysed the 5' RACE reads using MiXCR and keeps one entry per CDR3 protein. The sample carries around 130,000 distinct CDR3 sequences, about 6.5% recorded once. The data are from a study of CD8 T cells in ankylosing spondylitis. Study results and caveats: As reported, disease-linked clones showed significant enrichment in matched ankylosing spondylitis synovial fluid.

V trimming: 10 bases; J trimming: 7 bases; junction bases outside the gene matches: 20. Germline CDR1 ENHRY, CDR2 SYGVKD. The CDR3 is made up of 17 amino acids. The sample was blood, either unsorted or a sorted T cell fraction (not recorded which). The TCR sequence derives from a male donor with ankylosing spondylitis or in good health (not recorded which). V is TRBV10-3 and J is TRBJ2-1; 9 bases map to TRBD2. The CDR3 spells CATMLSGSGSGRNEQFF. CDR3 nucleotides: TGTGCCACTATGCTGTCGGGTAGCGGGAGTGGTAGGAATGAGCAGTTCTTC.